This T cell receptor (beta chain) was profiled in a study of CD8+CD57+ T cells in acquired aplastic anemia listed by TCRdb under 2018. Regarding the complete study: Extracted DNA from sorted CD4+ and CD8+ cells averaged approximately 3 ug, ranging from roughly 0.2 to 30 ug. CD8+CD57+ expansion was defined as frequency above the mean frequency observed in healthy subjects.

Profiling of TCR beta VDJ combinations and CDR3 sequences used genomic DNA as the template. An Illumina HiSeq 2000 was the platform used for TCR repertoire sequencing. As for the original processing: Repertoire assessment relied on Simpson's diversity index, CDR3 size and DJ length profiles, and TRBV/TRBJ rearrangement plots. The most abundant DNA sequence in the deep sequencing data was taken as the immunodominant clone. CDR3 amino acid sequences were checked for sharing between subjects and were compared against published repertoires and the VDJdb database. TCRdb took the public reads, trimmed them with fastp at Q25, ran MiXCR for clone calling and kept in-frame beta chains. Rows are combined by CDR3 protein, so each entry shows the most common genes and DNA. TCRdb, not the authors, supplied the V and J calls. In this sample the table shows around 430,000 distinct CDR3 sequences, less than 35% of which occur a single time. The ten largest clones take up approximately 0.82% of the sample.

The germline V gene gives CDR1 as SGHTA and CDR2 as FQGNSA. The cysteine opens and the phenylalanine closes a CDR3 of 16 amino acids. CDR3 DNA is the only sequence kept; it has 48 bases, read in frame from the first base. V and J are trimmed by 3 bases and 2 bases, and the gene matches miss 8 bases of the junction. Points the paper makes about the study in general: Fewer than 30 CD8+ CDR3 sequences were found in both patients and controls but appeared to be highly expressed in patients and within the immunodominant clones of the patients. CD8+ Simpson's diversity did not differ significantly between patients and healthy controls (P=0.060).

Expansion of CD8+CD57+ cells had been shown by flow cytometry in the patients chosen for sequencing. Every patient had a diagnosis of severe acquired aplastic anemia based on International Study of Aplastic Anemia and Agranulocytosis and Camitta criteria. Patients had received no therapy at the time of blood sampling. The study deep-sequenced TCR repertoires of sorted CD4+ and CD8+ blood T cells from severe aplastic anemia patients and healthy subjects. Patients were enrolled under clinicaltrials.gov protocols 00001620, 01623167, 00001397, 00071045, 00081523 and 00961064 in the USA. Ficoll-Paque density gradient centrifugation was used to isolate peripheral blood mononuclear cells. Before DNA was extracted, CD4+ and CD8+ T cells were sorted using either FACS or magnetic beads. This clonotype was detected ten times or more. The antigen it binds to is not known. It has no much larger one-base neighbor in the sample; base qualities were not kept.

Sequences were obtained from sorted CD4+, CD8+, or CD8+CD57+ T cells (not recorded which) from PBMCs. This receptor was taken from a human donor with aplastic anemia. The sequence is built from TRBV7-2 and TRBJ1-2; 8 middle bases align to TRBD1. The bases read TGTGCCAGCAGCTTCCTGAGGGACAGGCTCAACTATGGCTACACCTTC. Its protein reads: CASSFLRDRLNYGYTF.